Here is one T cell receptor (beta chain) with its context. Participants' reported clinical history set cohort assignment. In the 2 weeks before study entry, exposed participants met a COVID-19 case, which was PCR-confirmed or clinician-diagnosed. The data derive from a study of blood T cell repertoires in COVID-19. Turning to the study itself: From the United States, Italy and Spain came samples of acute and convalescent COVID-19. PBMCs, B-cell-depleted T cells, or T cells provided the cDNA or gDNA that made up the material.

Clones were sequenced by immunoSEQ multiplex PCR, and TCRdb holds only the in-frame ones, with some missing. There are approximately 310,000 clones in the sample; 85% occur only once, and 1.5% to 2% lies in the top ten. V lost 0 bases, J lost 6 bases, and 11 bases lay in between. CDR1 is MGHRA, CDR2 YSYEKL, per germline. There are 15 residues in the CDR3. This TCR was recovered from a woman in her twenties or thirties who had been exposed to COVID-19. The chain employs TRBV4-1 and TRBJ2-2; D not certain. The sample consisted of PBMCs or T cells enriched from blood (not recorded which). CDR3: CASSQDYTIAGELFF. In nucleotides, the CDR3 is TGCGCCAGCAGCCAAGATTACACAATCGCCGGGGAGCTGTTTTTT.